The 28 T cell receptor beta chains reported below all come from one sample, sequenced in a study of shared clonotypes between healthy human individuals. Profiled with immunoSEQ multiplex PCR; TCRdb holds only in-frame clones, not every one. The table has approximately 530,000 clones, about 96% seen once. The source material was naive CD4+ T cells sorted from blood. As to subset: CD45RA+ positively selected. Every receptor here comes from a woman in her 30s in good health.

This clone was observed a handful of times. The sample holds other DNA sequences that translate to the same CDR3. This chain connects TRBV28 to TRBJ1-5, with D possibly TRBD1 on 5 matching bases. The CDR3 covers 11 residues. The germline gives CDR1 MDHEN, CDR2 SYDVKM. Trimming stripped 8 bases from V and 7 bases from J, with 9 bases between. The CDR3 DNA reads as TGTGCCAGCGGGGGTGGACAGCCCCAGCATTTT. Its protein is CASGGGQPQHF.

The chain couples TRBV6-6 to TRBJ2-4; D possibly corresponds to TRBD2 (5 bases). The CDR3 is 15 residues long. V was shortened by 10 bases and J by 2 bases, with 18 bases between the two germline ends. Looked up from germline, CDR1 is MNHNY and CDR2 is SVGAGI (reference sequence). The CDR3 DNA sequence: TGTGCCACCTTAGCGCAAACCCGGACCAAAAACATTCAGTACTTC. It codes for CATLAQTRTKNIQYF.

A single count supports this clone. This chain uses TRBV5-4 with TRBJ1-2, with D unclear. Germline CDR1 reads SGHNT; CDR2 reads YYREEE (reference sequence). This CDR3 spans 15 amino acids. Trimming left V 0 bases short and J 8 bases short, with 17 bases between. CDR3 bases: TGTGCCAGCAGCTTGGTCGTTGGCACATATGAGGGCTACACCTTC. Its protein is CASSLVVGTYEGYTF.

The V and J genes are TRBV5-5 and TRBJ2-7; possibly TRBD2 for D (5 bases). V was shortened by 3 bases and J by 2 bases, with 12 bases between the two germline ends. CDR3 length: 14 residues. The germline CDR1 and CDR2 sequences are SGHKS and YYEKEE (reference sequence). The CDR3 protein is CASSWSGVTYEQYF. The CDR3 DNA follows: TGTGCCAGCAGCTGGAGCGGCGTAACCTACGAGCAGTACTTC.

The chain combines TRBV5-4 with TRBJ1-4; D unresolved. The CDR3 loop spans 15 amino acids. V was trimmed by 0 bases and J by 5 bases, leaving 11 bases between them. Germline V gene lookup returns CDR1 SGHNT and CDR2 YYREEE (reference sequence). This chain's CDR3 is CASSLVDGVNEKLFF. The CDR3, as DNA: TGTGCCAGCAGCTTGGTGGACGGGGTAAATGAAAAACTGTTTTTT.

V and J are TRBV7-9 and TRBJ2-3; D is unresolved. The CDR3 consists of 15 residues. CDR1 SEHNR and CDR2 FQNEAQ come from the germline V gene (reference sequence). V shed 5 bases and J shed 3 bases, with 15 bases lying between them. CDR3 region: CASSAPGRITDTQYF. CDR3 DNA sequence: TGTGCCAGCAGCGCACCGGGCAGGATTACAGATACGCAGTATTTT.

J is TRBJ1-5 and V is TRBV7-2; 11 bases align to TRBD1. The V and J ends lost 5 bases and 5 bases, in that order; junction bases with no gene match: 5. Germline V gene data show CDR1 as SGHTA and CDR2 as FQGNSA. The CDR3 loop spans 15 amino acids. The CDR3 region is CASSPGTGGDQPQHF. The CDR3 region has the DNA TGTGCCAGCAGCCCAGGGACAGGGGGAGATCAGCCCCAGCATTTT.

J is TRBJ1-4 and V is TRBV6-1, with D uncertain. The CDR3 is made up of 13 amino acids. CDR1 is MNHNS and CDR2 is SASEGT in the germline V gene. Trimming pared 3 bases from V and 6 bases from J, leaving 8 bases between. For the CDR3, the DNA is TGTGCCAGCAGTGACAGAACCCATGAAAAACTGTTTTTT. Translation: CASSDRTHEKLFF.

The chain has TRBV28 and TRBJ2-5; D might be TRBD2 (5 bases). The DNA matches TRBJ2-7 better at its end, which makes the J call doubtful. From germline, CDR1 is MDHEN and CDR2 SYDVKM. CDR3 size: 14 residues. CDR3 DNA: TGTGCCAGCGCCGAGGGCGGACCATCCTACGAGCAGTACTTC. Its translation: CASAEGGPSYEQYF.

This sequence joins TRBV18 and TRBJ2-2; D perhaps matches TRBD1 (6 bases). Germline V lookup: CDR1 KGHSH, CDR2 LQKENI. V was clipped by 3 bases and J by 0 bases, with 11 bases between them. CDR3 size: 16 residues. The CDR3, as DNA: TGTGCCAGCTCACCCACCGGGACAACGAACACCGGGGAGCTGTTTTTT. It encodes CASSPTGTTNTGELFF.

The chain employs TRBV19 and TRBJ1-1; 7 bases line up with TRBD1. The J segment lost 4 bases and the V segment lost 5 bases, leaving 10 bases of the junction unmatched. The CDR3 spans 15 residues. CDR1 and CDR2 from the germline V gene are LNHDA and SQIVND (reference sequence). In DNA, the CDR3 is TGTGCCAGTAGTTCGACAGGGATGGACAGCACTGAAGCTTTCTTT. It specifies CASSSTGMDSTEAFF.

The count of this clone is one. The chain uses TRBV9 and TRBJ2-1; TRBD1 matches at 8 bases. The CDR3 spans 15 residues. Trimming took 2 bases from V and 6 from J; bases not matched to a gene: 7. Germline V gene sequence: CDR1 SGDLS, CDR2 YYNGEE. CDR3 loop: CASSVQGAVGNEQFF. The CDR3 nucleotides are TGTGCCAGCAGCGTTCAGGGGGCGGTAGGCAATGAGCAGTTCTTC.

The chain has TRBV28 and TRBJ2-7; perhaps TRBD1 as D (5 bases). Trimming removed 6 bases at V and 2 bases at J, with 11 bases between. CDR1 and CDR2 (germline): MDHEN, SYDVKM. There are 13 residues in the CDR3. CDR3 amino acids: CASRNDRTYEQYF. CDR3 coding DNA: TGTGCCAGCAGAAATGACAGAACCTACGAGCAGTACTTC. Full variable domain (remainder filled in from reference TRBV28 and TRBJ2-7): DVKVTQSSRYLVKRTGEKVFLECVQDMDHENMFWYRQDPGLGLRLIYFSYDVKMKEKGDIPEGYSVSREKKERFSLILESASTNQTSMYLCASRNDRTYEQYFGPGTRLTVT.

The V gene is TRBV10-1, the J gene TRBJ2-7; no clear D gene. Germline CDR1 WNHNN, CDR2 SYGVQD (reference sequence). Trimming shortened V by 3 bases and J by 6 bases, and 9 bases separated the two germline ends. The CDR3 has 12 residues. The CDR3 sequence: CASSDSPGEQYF. The CDR3, as DNA: TGCGCCAGCAGTGATTCACCTGGCGAGCAGTACTTC.

This chain connects TRBV28 to TRBJ1-2; TRBD1 is a possible D gene (6 bases). This CDR3 spans 15 amino acids. Trimming took off 7 bases at V and 2 bases at J, with 17 bases between the two ends. Germline CDR1 MDHEN, CDR2 SYDVKM. CDR3 nucleotides: TGTGCCAGCATTGGGGGCAGGGCTTCGAACTATGGCTACACCTTC. Amino acid sequence: CASIGGRASNYGYTF.

This chain links TRBV11-3 with TRBJ2-1; 16 nucleotides match TRBD2. Germline loops: CDR1 SGHNT, CDR2 YENEEA. The CDR3 covers 16 residues. J lost 6 bases, V lost 5 bases, and 4 bases had no gene match. CDR3 in amino acids: CASSQGLAGGVNEQFF. CDR3 nucleotide sequence: TGTGCCAGCAGCCAGGGACTAGCGGGAGGGGTCAATGAGCAGTTCTTC.

V usage is TRBV28 and J usage is TRBJ2-7; no reliable D call. V shed 7 bases and J shed 6 bases, with 10 bases lying between them. Looked up from germline, CDR1 is MDHEN and CDR2 is SYDVKM. This CDR3 is 11 amino acids long. CDR3 protein: CASKTDREQYF. In DNA form, the CDR3 reads TGTGCCAGCAAGACCGATCGCGAGCAGTACTTC.

The V gene is TRBV5-1, the J gene TRBJ2-7; 8 nucleotides match TRBD1. Trimming removed 2 bases from V and 7 bases from J; junction bases left unmatched: 26. CDR1 and CDR2 from the germline V gene are SGHRS and YFSETQ. This CDR3 spans 20 amino acids. As DNA, the CDR3 is TGCGCCAGCAGCTTTAGTTTCAGTAGTGTCCCGGGACAGGTCCTGGAGGAGCAGTACTTC. Its translation: CASSFSFSSVPGQVLEEQYF.

V is TRBV11-2 and J is TRBJ1-1; D is perhaps TRBD1 (6 bases). Germline CDR1 reads SGHAT; CDR2 reads FQNNGV. The CDR3 is made up of 14 amino acids. Trimming pared 5 bases from V and 7 bases from J, leaving 17 bases between. The CDR3 loop reads CASSALTGIGEAFF. The DNA for the CDR3 is TGTGCCAGCAGCGCGTTAACAGGGATTGGTGAAGCTTTCTTT.

V is TRBV19 and J is TRBJ1-2; D not certain. CDR3 length: 14 amino acids. Germline CDR1 LNHDA, CDR2 SQIVND (reference sequence). Trimming took off 7 bases at V and 1 base at J, with 13 bases between the two ends. The CDR3 DNA is TGTGCCAGTACCTTTCGGACGGATAACTATGGCTACACCTTC. As protein: CASTFRTDNYGYTF.

The chain carries TRBV11-2 and TRBJ2-3; D call uncertain. This CDR3 has 12 residues. Germline CDR1 reads SGHAT; CDR2 reads FQNNGV. The V end lost 1 base, the J end lost 2 bases, and 1 base lay between the germline ends. CDR3 amino acids: CASSLVTDTQYF. CDR3 nucleotide sequence: TGTGCCAGCAGCTTAGTCACAGATACGCAGTATTTT.

In DNA, the CDR3 is TGTGCCAGCAGTGGCCTAGCGACCACAGATACGCAGTATTTT. The encoded protein is CASSGLATTDTQYF. The chain combines TRBV2 with TRBJ2-3; maybe TRBD2 (6 bases). V was clipped by 4 bases and J by 2 bases, with 10 bases between them. Per the germline V gene, CDR1 is SNHLY and CDR2 is FYNNEI. The CDR3 totals 14 residues.

J is TRBJ1-2 and V is TRBV7-9; a weak D match, TRBD1 (6 bases). Germline V CDR1 and CDR2: SEHNR, FQNEAQ (reference sequence). The ends were cut back, 5 bases at V and 2 bases at J, with 15 bases in the middle. The CDR3 is made up of 15 amino acids. CDR3 in amino acids: CASSLERGANYGYTF. CDR3 coding DNA: TGTGCCAGCAGCCTGGAGCGGGGGGCCAACTATGGCTACACCTTC. Together with reference TRBV7-9 and TRBJ1-2, the CDR3 gives the full variable domain: DTGVSQNPRHKITKRGQNVTFRCDPISEHNRLYWYRQTLGQGPEFLTYFQNEAQLEKSRLLSDRFSAERPKGSFSTLEIQRTEQGDSAMYLCASSLERGANYGYTFGSGTRLTVV.

This chain joins TRBV10-3 and TRBJ1-2; no reliable D call. The V end was cut by 3 bases, the J end by 8 bases, with 13 bases between. The CDR3 covers 13 residues. Germline V gives CDR1 ENHRY, CDR2 SYGVKD. The chain's CDR3 is CAISEPTLWGYTF. CDR3 in DNA: TGTGCCATCAGTGAACCGACGCTCTGGGGCTACACCTTC.

The J gene is TRBJ2-3, the V gene TRBV7-2, with no clear D. The CDR3 consists of 15 residues. Germline CDR1 SGHTA, CDR2 FQGNSA. V was pared by 1 base and J by 0 bases, with 8 bases between. The CDR3 sequence: CASSLVVGSTDTQYF. The DNA of the CDR3 is TGTGCCAGCAGCTTAGTTGTAGGGAGCACAGATACGCAGTATTTT.

This clone was picked up one time. V is TRBV11-2 and J is TRBJ2-7, with 7 bases aligning to TRBD2. V lost 5 bases, J lost 1 base, and 11 bases stayed unmatched. The CDR3 loop spans 16 amino acids. CDR1 and CDR2 (germline): SGHAT, FQNNGV. CDR3 nucleotide sequence: TGTGCCAGCAGCCCCAAGGGAGCGGGACGTTCCTACGAGCAGTACTTC. Protein product: CASSPKGAGRSYEQYF. The whole variable domain, filled in from reference TRBV11-2 and TRBJ2-7, reads EAGVAQSPRYKIIEKRQSVAFWCNPISGHATLYWYQQILGQGPKLLIQFQNNGVVDDSQLPKDRFSAERLKGVDSTLKIQPAKLEDSAVYLCASSPKGAGRSYEQYFGPGTRLTVT.

The CDR3 region is CASRTSYEQYF. Here the CDR3 DNA reads TGTGCCAGCAGGACTTCCTACGAGCAGTACTTC. This chain links TRBV2 with TRBJ2-5; D is ambiguous. The DNA end is a closer match to TRBJ2-7, so the J assignment may be wrong. Germline assignment: CDR1 SNHLY and CDR2 FYNNEI. The CDR3 runs to 11 residues.

This clone has only one observation. The chain is built from TRBV7-7 and TRBJ2-1; D remains ambiguous. This CDR3 is built from 16 residues. Germline CDR1 reads SSHAT; CDR2 reads FNYEAQ (reference sequence). Trimming took off 6 bases at V and 3 bases at J, with 18 bases between the two ends. The CDR3 loop reads CASSLTETADYNEQFF. In DNA form, the CDR3 reads TGTGCCAGCAGTCTTACTGAAACCGCAGACTACAATGAGCAGTTCTTC.